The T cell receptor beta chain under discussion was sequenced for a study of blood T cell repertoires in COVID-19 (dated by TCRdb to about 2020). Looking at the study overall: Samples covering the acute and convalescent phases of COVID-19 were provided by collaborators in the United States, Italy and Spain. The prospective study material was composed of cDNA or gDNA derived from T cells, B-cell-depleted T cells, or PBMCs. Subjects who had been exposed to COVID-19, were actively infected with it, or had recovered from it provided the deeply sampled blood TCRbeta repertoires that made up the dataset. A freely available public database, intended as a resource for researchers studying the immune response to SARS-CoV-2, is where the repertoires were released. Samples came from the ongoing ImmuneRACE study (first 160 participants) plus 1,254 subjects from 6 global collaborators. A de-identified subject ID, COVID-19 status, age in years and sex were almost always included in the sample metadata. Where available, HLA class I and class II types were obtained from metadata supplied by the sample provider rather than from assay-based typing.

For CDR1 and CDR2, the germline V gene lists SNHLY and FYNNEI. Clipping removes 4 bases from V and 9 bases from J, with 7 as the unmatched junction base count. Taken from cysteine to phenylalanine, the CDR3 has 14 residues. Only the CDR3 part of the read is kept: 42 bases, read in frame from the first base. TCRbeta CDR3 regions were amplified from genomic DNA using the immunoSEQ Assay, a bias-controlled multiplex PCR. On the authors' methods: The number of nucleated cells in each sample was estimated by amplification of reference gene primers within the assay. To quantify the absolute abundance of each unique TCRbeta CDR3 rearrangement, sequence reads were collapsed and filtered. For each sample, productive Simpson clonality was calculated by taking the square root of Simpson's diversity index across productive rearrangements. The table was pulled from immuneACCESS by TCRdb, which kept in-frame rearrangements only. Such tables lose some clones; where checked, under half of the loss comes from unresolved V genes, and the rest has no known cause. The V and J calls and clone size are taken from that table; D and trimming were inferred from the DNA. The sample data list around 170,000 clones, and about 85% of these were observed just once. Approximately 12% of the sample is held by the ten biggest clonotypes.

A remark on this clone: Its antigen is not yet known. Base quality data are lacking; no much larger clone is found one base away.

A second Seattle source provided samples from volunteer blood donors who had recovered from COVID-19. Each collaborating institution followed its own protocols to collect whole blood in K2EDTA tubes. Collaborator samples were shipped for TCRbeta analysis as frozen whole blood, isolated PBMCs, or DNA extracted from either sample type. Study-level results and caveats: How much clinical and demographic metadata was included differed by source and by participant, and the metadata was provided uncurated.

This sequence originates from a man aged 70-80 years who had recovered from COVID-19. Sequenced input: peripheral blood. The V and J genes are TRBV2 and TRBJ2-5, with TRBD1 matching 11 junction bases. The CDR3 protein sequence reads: CASSGTGGIRAQYF. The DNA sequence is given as TGTGCCAGCAGTGGGACAGGGGGCATCCGTGCCCAGTACTTC.